The 24 T cell receptor beta chains presented below share a single source sample, sequenced in a study of T cells expressing NK-cell markers. TCRdb reanalyzed the 5' RACE reads and collapses them to one entry per CDR3 protein, without DNA. The table lists 140,000 or so distinct CDR3 sequences. Sequencing was done on a sample of blood T cells: a sorted CD56 or NKG2C T cell subset, CD4+ or CD8+ T cells, or bulk PBMC T cells (not recorded which). These receptors were obtained from a man aged 18 to 30 in good health.

The chain carries TRBV6-5 and TRBJ2-3; the D call from TCRdb, TRBD2, cannot be confirmed without DNA. Germline values: CDR1 MNHEY, CDR2 SVGAGI. The CDR3 covers 16 residues. Here the CDR3 reads CASSYSGAGVSDTQYF.

This CDR3 is CSAPGLATGELFF. The chain couples TRBV29-1 to TRBJ2-2; TCRdb reports TRBD2, a call that lacks DNA to check it against. Germline V CDR1 and CDR2: SQVTM, ANQGSEA. This CDR3 contains 13 residues.

The V call is TRBV7-9, the J call TRBJ1-1; TCRdb picks TRBD1, but there is no DNA to check that call. Germline V lookup: CDR1 SEHNR, CDR2 FQNEAQ (reference sequence). The CDR3 runs to 16 residues. The CDR3: CASSSTQPGSPSEAFF.

The rearrangement links TRBV7-9 to TRBJ2-7; the TCRdb call, TRBD2, lacks DNA for checking. The CDR3 has 13 amino acids. From germline, CDR1 is SEHNR and CDR2 FQNEAQ (reference sequence). This CDR3 reads CASSLGLTREQYF.

This chain joins TRBV28 and TRBJ2-7; there is no DNA to check the TCRdb D call of TRBD1. The CDR3 extends over 13 amino acids. The V gene's germline CDR1 is MDHEN and CDR2 SYDVKM. The CDR3: CASSFVRGYEQYF.

The rearrangement uses TRBV12-3 or TRBV12-4 and TRBJ2-2; TCRdb selects TRBD2, and the lack of DNA leaves this call unchecked. The length of the CDR3 is 15 residues. Here the CDR3 reads CASSFGGGGTGELFF.

The chain employs TRBV5-1 and TRBJ2-1; TCRdb outputs TRBD1, but without DNA this stays unchecked. The germline V gene encodes CDR1 SGHRS and CDR2 YFSETQ. The CDR3 is 12 residues long. CDR3 loop: CASSNRANEQFF.

This rearrangement joins TRBV7-9 to TRBJ2-3; TCRdb calls TRBD1, which cannot be checked without DNA. Germline CDR1 and CDR2: SEHNR and FQNEAQ (reference sequence). The CDR3 sequence is 15 residues long. CDR3 sequence reads: CASSAWTGMADTQYF.

The chain uses TRBV27 and TRBJ1-5; TCRdb calls TRBD1, which cannot be checked without DNA. Germline-derived CDR1 and CDR2 are MNHEY and SMNVEV (reference sequence). The CDR3 contains 15 residues. CDR3 region: CASRFTGGGDRDQHF.

J is TRBJ2-2 and V is TRBV6-2 or TRBV6-3. This CDR3 region has 14 residues. Germline CDR1 reads MNHEY; CDR2 reads SVGEGT. The CDR3 is CASSPNSDTGELFF.

V usage is TRBV29-1 and J usage is TRBJ1-2. This CDR3 has 12 residues. Germline assignment: CDR1 SQVTM and CDR2 ANQGSEA. CDR3: CSVETQDGGYTF.

The CDR3 here is CASSEGLGGNEQFF. The V call is TRBV6-4, the J call TRBJ2-1; TCRdb's D gene call, TRBD1, goes unchecked for lack of DNA. This CDR3 contains 14 residues. Looked up from germline, CDR1 is MRHNA and CDR2 is SNTAGT.

This chain links TRBV20-1 with TRBJ2-1; the D call of TRBD1 rests on TCRdb alone, since no DNA is present to check it. CDR1 is DFQATT and CDR2 is SNEGSKA in the germline V gene (reference sequence). This CDR3 is 15 amino acids long. The CDR3: CSARDWTGSNNEQFF.

This sequence joins TRBV3-1 and TRBJ2-7; TCRdb names TRBD1, which stays unverified in the absence of DNA. The germline gives CDR1 LGHDT, CDR2 YNNKEL (reference sequence). The CDR3 totals 15 residues. The CDR3: CASSQDEDNSYEQYF.

The rearrangement links TRBV5-8 to TRBJ1-1. Germline-derived CDR1 and CDR2 are SGHTS and YDEGEE. The CDR3 spans 13 residues. The CDR3 loop is CASILNKDPEAFF.

The chain links TRBV7-9 to TRBJ2-7. This CDR3 has 14 residues. Germline V CDR1 and CDR2: SEHNR, FQNEAQ (reference sequence). This chain's CDR3 is CASRKAGYSGEQYF.

The chain employs TRBV20-1 and TRBJ2-2; as DNA is missing, the TRBD1 call by TCRdb cannot be tested. The CDR3 is 13 residues long. Per germline, CDR1 DFQATT and CDR2 SNEGSKA (reference sequence). The CDR3 sequence: CSARGQYIGELFF.

The chain combines TRBV4-3 with TRBJ2-7; TCRdb outputs TRBD1, but without DNA this stays unchecked. Per germline, CDR1 LGHNA and CDR2 YSLEER. There are 15 residues in the CDR3. CDR3 in amino acids: CASSQDGGAAYEQYF.

This chain uses TRBV4-1 with TRBJ2-3; TCRdb returns TRBD2, unconfirmable since there is no DNA. This CDR3 has 21 residues. From germline, CDR1 is MGHRA and CDR2 YSYEKL. The CDR3 loop is CASSQRGVASGRADGTDTQYF.

The rearrangement links TRBV20-1 to TRBJ1-5. CDR1 DFQATT and CDR2 SNEGSKA come from the germline V gene (reference sequence). The CDR3 runs to 16 residues. CDR3: CSARGVVDTSNQPQHF.

J is TRBJ2-5 and V is TRBV20-1; TCRdb selects TRBD1, and the lack of DNA leaves this call unchecked. The CDR3 covers 14 residues. Germline V gene lookup returns CDR1 DFQATT and CDR2 SNEGSKA (reference sequence). The CDR3: CSARVYRGMETQYF.

The chain recombines TRBV7-8 with TRBJ2-2; TCRdb outputs TRBD1, but without DNA this stays unchecked. From germline, CDR1 is SGHVS and CDR2 FQNEAQ. This CDR3 is built from 15 residues. CDR3 sequence reads: CASSTRTGNTGELFF. The full variable domain, completed using reference TRBV7-8 and TRBJ2-2, is GAGVSQSPRYKVAKRGQDVALRCDPISGHVSLFWYQQALGQGPEFLTYFQNEAQLDKSGLPSDRFFAERPEGSVSTLKIQRTQQEDSAVYLCASSTRTGNTGELFFGEGSRLTVL.

V gene TRBV11-1 combines with J gene TRBJ2-7. CDR1 and CDR2 from the germline V gene are SGHAT and FQDESV (reference sequence). The CDR3 is made up of 12 amino acids. The CDR3 sequence: CASSFNHYEQYF.

The chain is built from TRBV5-1 and TRBJ2-1; TCRdb's D call, TRBD2, is unchecked because there is no DNA. Germline values: CDR1 SGHRS, CDR2 YFSETQ. CDR3 length: 15 residues. The CDR3 sequence is CASSQGGVVGHEQFF.